Below, one TCR beta chain is given with its context. This entry comes from a study of CD8 T cells in Susac syndrome. The overall study: Intravenous immunoglobulin alone or corticosteroids were being given to patients with Susac syndrome at blood draw, unless they were therapy-naive.

An input of about 0.45 to 1 ug of RNA was subjected to reverse transcription using random hexamers. One entry per CDR3 protein, called by TCRdb with MiXCR from the immunoSEQ multiplex PCR reads. The table lists about 140,000 distinct CDR3 sequences, roughly 95% of them singletons. V was pared by 6 bases and J by 2 bases, with 13 bases of the junction left unmatched. CDR1 DFQATT and CDR2 SNEGSKA come from the germline V gene (reference sequence). The CDR3 runs to 16 residues. This TCR derives from a human donor with Susac syndrome. Sequenced sample: CD4+ T cells from PBMCs. The J gene is TRBJ2-7, the V gene TRBV20-1; 10 nucleotides agree with TRBD2. CDR3 sequence (DNA): TGCAGTGCCACCCGAGGGGGGCTAGCGGGAGCCTACGAGCAGTACTTC. Amino acids: CSATRGGLAGAYEQYF.